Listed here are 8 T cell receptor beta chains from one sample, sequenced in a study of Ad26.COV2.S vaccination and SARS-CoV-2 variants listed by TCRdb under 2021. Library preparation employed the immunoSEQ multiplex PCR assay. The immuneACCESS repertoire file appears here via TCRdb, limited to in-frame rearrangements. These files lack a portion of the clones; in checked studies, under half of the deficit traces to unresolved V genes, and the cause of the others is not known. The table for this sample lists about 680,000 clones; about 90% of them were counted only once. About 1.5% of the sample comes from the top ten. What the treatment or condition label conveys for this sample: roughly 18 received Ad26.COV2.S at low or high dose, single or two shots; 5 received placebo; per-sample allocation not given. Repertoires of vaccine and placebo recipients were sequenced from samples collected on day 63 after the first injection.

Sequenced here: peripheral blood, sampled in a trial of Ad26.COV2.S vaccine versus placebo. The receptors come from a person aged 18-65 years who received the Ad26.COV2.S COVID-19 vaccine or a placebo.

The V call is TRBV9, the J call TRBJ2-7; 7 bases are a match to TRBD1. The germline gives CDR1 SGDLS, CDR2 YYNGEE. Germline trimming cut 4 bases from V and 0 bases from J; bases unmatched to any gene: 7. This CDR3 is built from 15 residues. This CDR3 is CASSSRQGTSYEQYF. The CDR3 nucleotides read TGTGCCAGCAGCTCCCGACAGGGTACCTCCTACGAGCAGTACTTC.

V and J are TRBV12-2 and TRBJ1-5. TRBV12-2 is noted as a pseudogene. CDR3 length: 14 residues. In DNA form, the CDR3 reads TGTGCAAGTCGCTTAGTCCCGCCGAATCAGCCCCAGCATTTT. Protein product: CASRLVPPNQPQHF.

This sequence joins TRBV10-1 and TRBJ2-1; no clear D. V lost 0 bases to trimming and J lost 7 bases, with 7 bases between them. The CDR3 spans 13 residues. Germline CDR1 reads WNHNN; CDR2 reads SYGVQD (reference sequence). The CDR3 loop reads CASSESARNEQFF. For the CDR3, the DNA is TGCGCCAGCAGTGAGTCGGCCAGAAATGAGCAGTTCTTC.

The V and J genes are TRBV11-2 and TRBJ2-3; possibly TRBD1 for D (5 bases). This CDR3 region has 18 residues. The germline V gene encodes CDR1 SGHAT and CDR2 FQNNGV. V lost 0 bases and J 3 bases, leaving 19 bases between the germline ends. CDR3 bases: TGTGCCAGCAGCTTAGAATATCCTAGGGGCGTAGTGACAGATACGCAGTATTTT. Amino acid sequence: CASSLEYPRGVVTDTQYF.

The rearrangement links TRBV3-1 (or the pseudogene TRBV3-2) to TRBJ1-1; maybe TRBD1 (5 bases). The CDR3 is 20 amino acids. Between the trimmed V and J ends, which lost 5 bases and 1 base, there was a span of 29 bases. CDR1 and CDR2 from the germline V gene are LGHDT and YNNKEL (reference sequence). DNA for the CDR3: TGTGCCAGCAGCTGGACAACCCTCTACGGCGTTATTGGGTGGAACACTGAAGCTTTCTTT. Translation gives CASSWTTLYGVIGWNTEAFF.

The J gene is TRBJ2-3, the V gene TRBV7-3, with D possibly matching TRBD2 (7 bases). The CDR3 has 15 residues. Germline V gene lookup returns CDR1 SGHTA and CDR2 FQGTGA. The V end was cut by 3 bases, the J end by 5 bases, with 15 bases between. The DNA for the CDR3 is TGTGCCAGCAGCTTTGCCGGGGGGCCGGGAGATACGCAGTATTTT. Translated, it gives CASSFAGGPGDTQYF.

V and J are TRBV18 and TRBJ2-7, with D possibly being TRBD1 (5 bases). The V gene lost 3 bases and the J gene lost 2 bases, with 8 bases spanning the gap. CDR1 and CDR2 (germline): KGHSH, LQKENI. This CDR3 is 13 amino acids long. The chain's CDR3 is CASSPTVTYEQYF. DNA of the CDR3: TGTGCCAGCTCACCGACAGTAACCTACGAGCAGTACTTC.

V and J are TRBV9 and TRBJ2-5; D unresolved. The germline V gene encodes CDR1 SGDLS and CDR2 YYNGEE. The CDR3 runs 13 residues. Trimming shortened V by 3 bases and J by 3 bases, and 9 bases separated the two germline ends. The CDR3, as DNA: TGTGCCAGCAGCGGCATTGGGGAAGAGACCCAGTACTTC. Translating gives CASSGIGEETQYF.